Below are 21 T cell receptor beta chains sequenced from a single sample in a study of T cells in Graves' hyperthyroidism and ophthalmopathy (dated by TCRdb to between 2019 and 2020). Library creation used multiplex PCR. For sequencing, an Illumina HiSeq 2000 was employed. The TCR beta CDR3 regions were amplified from the RNA transcripts. The first round of RT-PCR for the TCR CDR3 was performed with the HTBI primer set and the Qiagen OneStep RT-PCR kit. In TCRdb, the public reads were trimmed at Q25 with fastp and aligned with MiXCR, with productive beta chains retained. A single entry per CDR3 protein holds the most common genes and DNA from its merged rows. For this sample the table gives 400,000 to 550,000 distinct CDR3 sequences, of which approximately 25% were detected only once. The ten largest make up roughly 10% of the sample. Sequencing input: blood. The origin of the receptors is a woman in her twenties or thirties with Graves' ophthalmopathy.

This clonotype was detected many times. The rearrangement links TRBV28 to TRBJ1-2, with D tentatively TRBD1 (6 bases). This CDR3 contains 12 residues. Trimming stripped 5 bases from V and 8 bases from J, with 12 bases between. The germline V gene has CDR1 MDHEN and CDR2 SYDVKM. The DNA of the CDR3 is TGTGCCAGCAGTCTGGGGGCGCGAGGCTACACCTTC. It encodes CASSLGARGYTF.

This clonotype was seen at least ten times. Given a much more abundant clone one base away, this may be a read error. The V and J genes are TRBV12-3 or TRBV12-4 and TRBJ1-5, with D perhaps matching TRBD1 (5 bases). This CDR3 contains 15 residues. The CDR3, as DNA: TGTGCCAGCAGACCACAGGTGAATAGCGATCAGCCCCAGCATTTT. Translation gives CASRPQVNSDQPQHF.

This clonotype was picked up one time. One base away lies a much larger clone, so this may be a sequencing read error. The rearrangement joins TRBV6-1 to TRBJ2-7, with D tentatively TRBD2 (6 bases). Trimming removed 3 bases from V and 4 bases from J, with 7 bases in between. This CDR3 comprises 12 residues. Germline V lookup: CDR1 MNHNS, CDR2 SASEGT. DNA of the CDR3: TGTGCCAGCAGTGAGGGGAGGTACGAGCAGTACTTC. Residues: CASSEGRYEQYF.

This clonotype appeared a few times. The chain carries TRBV20-1 and TRBJ1-2; D perhaps matches TRBD1 (6 bases). Germline CDR1 reads DFQATT; CDR2 reads SNEGSKA (reference sequence). The CDR3 runs to 14 residues. Trimming left V 0 bases short and J 6 bases short, with 14 bases between. The CDR3 sequence is CSARDGGRFDGYTF. CDR3 sequence (DNA): TGCAGTGCTAGAGATGGGGGCAGATTTGATGGCTACACCTTC.

This clonotype has more than one count but fewer than ten. Written as DNA, the CDR3 is TGTGCCAGCAGTTCCAAATTCGACAGGGGGCCTGGAAACACCATATATTTT. This sequence encodes CASSSKFDRGPGNTIYF. This chain uses TRBV12-3 or TRBV12-4 with TRBJ1-3, with 10 bases lining up with TRBD1. After removal of 4 bases from V and 2 bases from J, the junction contained 8 bases not matched to a gene. This CDR3 is built from 17 residues.

This clonotype came up a few times. V is TRBV30 and J is TRBJ1-5; D unresolved. This CDR3 spans 14 amino acids. Trimming removed 0 bases at V and 5 bases at J, with 11 bases between. The V gene's germline CDR1 is GTSNPN and CDR2 SVGIG (reference sequence). The CDR3 loop reads CAWSVSAVDQPQHF. DNA of the CDR3: TGTGCCTGGAGTGTATCCGCGGTGGATCAGCCCCAGCATTTT.

Many counts were recorded for this clonotype. The chain couples TRBV20-1 to TRBJ1-5; possible D gene TRBD1, 5 bases. Germline V gene sequence: CDR1 DFQATT, CDR2 SNEGSKA (reference sequence). This CDR3 region has 17 residues. V lost 0 bases to trimming and J lost 3 bases, with 18 bases between them. CDR3 sequence reads: CSARDLVGRAFNQPQHF. The CDR3 coding sequence is TGCAGTGCTAGAGATCTGGTTGGCAGGGCATTCAATCAGCCCCAGCATTTT.

This clonotype was counted only a few times. The chain is built from TRBV7-9 and TRBJ2-7; 7 nucleotides match TRBD1. The CDR3 totals 14 residues. Losses at the gene ends were 0 bases for V and 3 bases for J; bases not matched to a gene: 2. The germline CDR1 and CDR2 sequences are SEHNR and FQNEAQ (reference sequence). The CDR3 sequence: CASSLAGTVYEQYF. The CDR3 DNA is TGTGCCAGCAGCTTAGCAGGGACAGTCTACGAGCAGTACTTC.

This clonotype was counted ten times or more. The V call is TRBV6-1, the J call TRBJ2-3; 11 bases agree with TRBD1. The germline V gene encodes CDR1 MNHNS and CDR2 SASEGT. CDR3 length: 14 amino acids. The V and J ends lost 6 bases and 7 bases, in that order; junction bases with no gene match: 6. The CDR3 region has the DNA TGTGCCAGCAGCGGACAGGGGGCTTCGAATACGCAGTATTTT. Protein sequence: CASSGQGASNTQYF.

The chain recombines TRBV6-1 with TRBJ1-5; D not resolved. V was pared by 1 base and J by 10 bases, with 11 bases between. The CDR3 totals 13 residues. Germline-derived CDR1 and CDR2 are MNHNS and SASEGT. The CDR3 loop reads CASSEGGSSPQHF. As DNA, the CDR3 is TGTGCCAGCAGTGAAGGTGGCAGTTCCCCCCAGCATTTT.

On this clonotype: It may be a read error: a sequence one base away is much more abundant. Written as DNA, the CDR3 is TGTGCCAGCAGTTTAAAGGAATGGTTCCGGGGTCAAGAGACCCAGGACTTC. Translated, it gives CASSLKEWFRGQETQDF. The chain is built from TRBV28 and TRBJ2-5; the D gene is possibly TRBD2 (5 bases). CDR3 size: 17 residues. Germline loops: CDR1 MDHEN, CDR2 SYDVKM.

This chain links TRBV20-1 with TRBJ2-7; D may be TRBD1 or TRBD2 (5 bases each). Germline loops: CDR1 DFQATT, CDR2 SNEGSKA (reference sequence). The CDR3 sequence is 14 residues long. V shed 6 bases and J shed 2 bases, with 17 bases lying between them. The CDR3 DNA sequence: TGCAGTGCCCATAGTCCCGGGACCACCTACGAGCAGTACTTC. This translates into CSAHSPGTTYEQYF.

This clonotype appeared a few times. The chain joins TRBV20-1 to TRBJ2-7; 7 bases align to TRBD2. From germline, CDR1 is DFQATT and CDR2 SNEGSKA (reference sequence). The CDR3 consists of 14 residues. V shed 3 bases and J 1 base; nucleotides not matched to a gene: 6. The CDR3 spells CSASDGLGSYEQYF. The CDR3 coding sequence is TGCAGTGCTAGTGACGGACTAGGGTCCTACGAGCAGTACTTC.

This clonotype has a count of ten or more. This rearrangement joins TRBV19 to TRBJ1-1, with D tentatively TRBD1 (6 bases). Germline loops: CDR1 LNHDA, CDR2 SQIVND (reference sequence). V lost 5 bases to trimming and J lost 1 base, with 14 bases between them. This CDR3 has 15 residues. The CDR3 DNA reads TGTGCCAGTAGTGAAACAGGGATAGCGAACACTGAAGCTTTCTTT. Translating gives CASSETGIANTEAFF. Using reference TRBV19 and TRBJ1-1 for the parts outside the CDR3, the full variable domain is DGGITQSPKYLFRKEGQNVTLSCEQNLNHDAMYWYRQDPGQGLRLIYYSQIVNDFQKGDIAEGYSVSREKKESFPLTVTSAQKNPTAFYLCASSETGIANTEAFFGQGTRLTVV.

The rearrangement uses TRBV3-1 and TRBJ1-2, with 10 bases matching TRBD1. This CDR3 is built from 15 residues. The germline gives CDR1 LGHDT, CDR2 YNNKEL (reference sequence). The V segment lost 0 bases and the J segment 4 bases; nucleotides outside the gene matches: 2. CDR3 in DNA: TGTGCCAGCAGCCAAGAGGGACAGGGGATCTATGGCTACACCTTC. Residues: CASSQEGQGIYGYTF. The whole variable domain, remainder taken from reference TRBV3-1 and TRBJ1-2, is DTAVSQTPKYLVTQMGNDKSIKCEQNLGHDTMYWYKQDSKKFLKIMFSYNNKELIINETVPNRFSPKSPDKAHLNLHINSLELGDSAVYFCASSQEGQGIYGYTFGSGTRLTVV.

This clonotype was detected many times. The chain joins TRBV5-1 to TRBJ2-7, with 7 bases fitting TRBD1. The CDR3 runs to 14 residues. With V trimmed by 4 bases and J by 2 bases, 6 bases remained unmatched. CDR1 SGHRS and CDR2 YFSETQ come from the germline V gene. CDR3 in DNA: TGCGCCAGCAGCCCGCGAGGACAGGCCTACGAGCAGTACTTC. Residues: CASSPRGQAYEQYF. The whole variable domain, filled in from reference TRBV5-1 and TRBJ2-7, reads KAGVTQTPRYLIKTRGQQVTLSCSPISGHRSVSWYQQTPGQGLQFLFEYFSETQRNKGNFPGRFSGRQFSNSRSEMNVSTLELGDSALYLCASSPRGQAYEQYFGPGTRLTVT.

This clonotype turned up a few times. V and J are TRBV7-2 and TRBJ1-5; 7 bases align to TRBD1. This CDR3 region has 14 residues. With V trimmed by 4 bases and J by 5 bases, 5 bases remained unmatched. CDR1 and CDR2 from the germline V gene are SGHTA and FQGNSA. CDR3 amino acids: CASSSYRGDQPQHF. CDR3 coding DNA: TGTGCCAGCAGCTCATACAGGGGAGATCAGCCCCAGCATTTT.

This clonotype was seen repeatedly, ten times or more. V gene TRBV24-1 combines with J gene TRBJ2-2; D possibly matches TRBD1 or TRBD2 (5 bases each). CDR1 is KGHDR and CDR2 is SFDVKD in the germline V gene. CDR3 length: 17 residues. V dropped 1 base and J dropped 1 base, with 12 bases sitting between them. The CDR3 region is CATSDFQIGGNTGELFF. DNA of the CDR3: TGTGCCACCAGTGATTTCCAGATTGGGGGGAACACCGGGGAGCTGTTTTTT.

This clonotype showed up just a few times. The DNA for the CDR3 is TGTGCCAGCAGGACTAGCACTGGGGCCAACGTCCTGACTTTC. This translates into CASRTSTGANVLTF. This sequence joins TRBV28 and TRBJ2-6, with 7 bases that match TRBD2. CDR1 MDHEN and CDR2 SYDVKM come from the germline V gene. The CDR3 length is 14 residues. V shed 6 bases, J shed 2 bases, and the junction held 1 base outside the gene matches. The full variable domain, in which reference TRBV28 and TRBJ2-6 provide the parts outside the CDR3, is DVKVTQSSRYLVKRTGEKVFLECVQDMDHENMFWYRQDPGLGLRLIYFSYDVKMKEKGDIPEGYSVSREKKERFSLILESASTNQTSMYLCASRTSTGANVLTFGAGSRLTVL.

The V and J genes are TRBV12-3 or TRBV12-4 and TRBJ2-7; no firm D call. V dropped 5 bases and J dropped 0 bases, with 8 bases sitting between them. This CDR3 region has 13 residues. The CDR3 here is CASSRPCSYEQYF. The CDR3 DNA follows: TGTGCCAGCAGTCGTCCATGCTCCTACGAGCAGTACTTC.

This clonotype has a count of ten or more. The chain joins TRBV20-1 to TRBJ1-2; D gene uncertain. Germline assignment: CDR1 DFQATT and CDR2 SNEGSKA (reference sequence). V was trimmed by 0 bases and J by 0 bases, leaving 14 bases between them. CDR3 size: 16 residues. The chain's CDR3 is CSARDRNLGPNYGYTF. Written as DNA, the CDR3 is TGCAGTGCTAGAGATAGAAATTTAGGCCCTAACTATGGCTACACCTTC.